This T cell receptor (beta chain) was recorded in a study of CD8 T cells in Susac syndrome. Sequencing of TCR beta was performed on blood CD8+ T cells and on blood CD4+ T cells. The patients serving as multiple sclerosis controls were treatment-naive. They had stable or active relapsing-remitting disease and fulfilled revised McDonald criteria. The CDR3 extends over 15 amino acids. Germline values: CDR1 LNHDA, CDR2 SQIVND (reference sequence). V was shortened by 5 bases and J by 7 bases, with 18 bases between the two germline ends. Reverse transcription used about 0.5 to 1 ug RNA and random hexamers. TCRdb reprocessed the immunoSEQ multiplex PCR reads with MiXCR, giving one entry per CDR3 protein. The sample lists 170,000 or so distinct CDR3 sequences, roughly 95% occurring once.

The J gene is TRBJ1-5, the V gene TRBV19; D remains unclear. Specimen: CD8+ T cells from PBMCs. The clonotype originates from a human donor with multiple sclerosis. The CDR3 DNA sequence: TGTGCCAGTAGTCCTGGGATACGGGTTTTCCAGCCCCAGCATTTT. This sequence encodes CASSPGIRVFQPQHF.